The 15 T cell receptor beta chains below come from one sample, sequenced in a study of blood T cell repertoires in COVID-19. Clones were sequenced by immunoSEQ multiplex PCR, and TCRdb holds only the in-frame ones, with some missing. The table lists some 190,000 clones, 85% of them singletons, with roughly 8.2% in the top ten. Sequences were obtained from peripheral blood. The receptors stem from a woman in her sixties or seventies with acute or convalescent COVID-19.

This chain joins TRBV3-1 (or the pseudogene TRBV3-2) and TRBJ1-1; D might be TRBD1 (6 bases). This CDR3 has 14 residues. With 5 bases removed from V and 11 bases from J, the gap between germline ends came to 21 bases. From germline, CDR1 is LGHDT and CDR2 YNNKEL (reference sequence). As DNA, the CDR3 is TGTGCCAGCAGCTCGTCCCGGGACACCTGGACCGCTTTCTTT. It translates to CASSSSRDTWTAFF.

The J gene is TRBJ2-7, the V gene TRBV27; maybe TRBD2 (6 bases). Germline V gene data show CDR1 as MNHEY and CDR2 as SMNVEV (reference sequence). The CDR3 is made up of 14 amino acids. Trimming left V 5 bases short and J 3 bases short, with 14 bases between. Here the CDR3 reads CASSPSGTYYEQYV. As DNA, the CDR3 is TGTGCCAGCAGTCCCTCCGGGACTTACTACGAGCAGTACGTC.

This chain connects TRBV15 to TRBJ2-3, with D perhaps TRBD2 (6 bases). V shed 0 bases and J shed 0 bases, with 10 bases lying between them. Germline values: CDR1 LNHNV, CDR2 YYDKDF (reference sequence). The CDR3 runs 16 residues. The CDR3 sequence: CATSREGRGSTDTQYF. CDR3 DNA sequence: TGTGCCACCAGCAGAGAGGGGCGGGGAAGCACAGATACGCAGTATTTT.

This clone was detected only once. The CDR3 region has the DNA TGCGCCAGCAGCTTGGGCCCCGAGACAGGGATTTATGGCTACACCTTC. As protein: CASSLGPETGIYGYTF. The chain carries TRBV5-1 and TRBJ1-2; 7 positions match TRBD1. V lost 0 bases, J lost 5 bases, and 10 bases stayed unmatched. The CDR3 is 16 amino acids. The V gene's germline CDR1 is SGHRS and CDR2 YFSETQ.

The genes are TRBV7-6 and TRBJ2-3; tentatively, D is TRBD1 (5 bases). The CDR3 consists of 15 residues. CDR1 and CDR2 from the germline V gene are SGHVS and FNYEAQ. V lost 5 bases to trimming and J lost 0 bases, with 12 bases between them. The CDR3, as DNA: TGTGCCAGCAGCCCCTGGGGCCTAAGCACAGATACGCAGTATTTT. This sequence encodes CASSPWGLSTDTQYF.

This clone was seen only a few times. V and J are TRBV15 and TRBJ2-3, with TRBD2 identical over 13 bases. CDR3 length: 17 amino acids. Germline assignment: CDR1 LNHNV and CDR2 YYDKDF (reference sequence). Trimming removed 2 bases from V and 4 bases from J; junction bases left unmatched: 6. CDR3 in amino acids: CATSRSPGTSGADTQYF. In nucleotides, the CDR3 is TGTGCCACCAGCAGATCGCCCGGGACTAGCGGGGCAGATACGCAGTATTTT.

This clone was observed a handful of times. The CDR3 coding sequence is TGTGCCAGCAGGGGAATCCTCGGGACAGGAAACTACAATGAGCAGTTCTTC. Its translation: CASRGILGTGNYNEQFF. The V and J genes are TRBV11-3 and TRBJ2-1; 8 bases fit TRBD1. J lost 3 bases, V lost 6 bases, and 13 bases had no gene match. This CDR3 is 17 amino acids long. Per the germline V gene, CDR1 is SGHNT and CDR2 is YENEEA.

Written as DNA, the CDR3 is TGTGCCAGCAGCTTTGGGGGACTAGCGGGAGGTGCACGCCTAGGAAACTCCTACAATGAGCAGTTCTTC. Translated: CASSFGGLAGGARLGNSYNEQFF. The V call is TRBV3-1 (or the pseudogene TRBV3-2), the J call TRBJ2-1; TRBD2 aligns across 15 bases. The CDR3 covers 23 residues. The germline V gene encodes CDR1 LGHDT and CDR2 YNNKEL (reference sequence). V was pared by 5 bases and J by 0 bases, with 20 bases of the junction left unmatched.

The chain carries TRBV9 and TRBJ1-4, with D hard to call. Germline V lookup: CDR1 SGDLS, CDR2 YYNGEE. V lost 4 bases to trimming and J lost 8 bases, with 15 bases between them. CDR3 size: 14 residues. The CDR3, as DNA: TGTGCCAGCAGCACCTACGGAGAAGGAGAAAAACTGTTTTTT. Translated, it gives CASSTYGEGEKLFF.

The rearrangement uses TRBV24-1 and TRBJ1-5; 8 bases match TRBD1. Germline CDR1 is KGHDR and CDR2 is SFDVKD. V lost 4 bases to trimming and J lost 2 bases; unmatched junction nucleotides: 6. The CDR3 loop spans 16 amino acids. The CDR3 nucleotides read TGTGCCACCAGTGACCGTCAGACAGGGGGCAATCAGCCCCAGCATTTT. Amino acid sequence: CATSDRQTGGNQPQHF.

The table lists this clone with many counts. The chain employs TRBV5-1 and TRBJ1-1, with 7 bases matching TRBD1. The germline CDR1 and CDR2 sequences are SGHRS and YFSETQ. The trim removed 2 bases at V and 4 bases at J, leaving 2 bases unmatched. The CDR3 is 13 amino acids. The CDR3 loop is CASSLQGSTEAFF. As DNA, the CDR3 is TGCGCCAGCAGCTTACAGGGGAGCACTGAAGCTTTCTTT. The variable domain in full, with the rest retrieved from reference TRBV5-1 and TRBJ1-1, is KAGVTQTPRYLIKTRGQQVTLSCSPISGHRSVSWYQQTPGQGLQFLFEYFSETQRNKGNFPGRFSGRQFSNSRSEMNVSTLELGDSALYLCASSLQGSTEAFFGQGTRLTVV.

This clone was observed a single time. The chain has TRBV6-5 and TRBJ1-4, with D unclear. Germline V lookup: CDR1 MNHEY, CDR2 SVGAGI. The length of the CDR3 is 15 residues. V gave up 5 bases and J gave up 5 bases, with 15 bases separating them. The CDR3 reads CASSPRVSGNEKLFF. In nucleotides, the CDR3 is TGTGCCAGCAGTCCCCGGGTCTCGGGAAATGAAAAACTGTTTTTT.

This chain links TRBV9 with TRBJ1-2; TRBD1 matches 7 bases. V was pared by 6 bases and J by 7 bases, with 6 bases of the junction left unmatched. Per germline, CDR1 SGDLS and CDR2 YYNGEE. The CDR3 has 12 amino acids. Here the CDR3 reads CASTAEGAGYTF. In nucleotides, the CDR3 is TGTGCCAGCACCGCTGAGGGGGCTGGCTACACCTTC.

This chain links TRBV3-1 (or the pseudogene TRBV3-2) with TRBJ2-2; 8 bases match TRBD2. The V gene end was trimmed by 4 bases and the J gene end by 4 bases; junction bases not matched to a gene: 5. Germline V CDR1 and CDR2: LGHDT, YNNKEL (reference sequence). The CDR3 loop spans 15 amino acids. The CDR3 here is CASSPAGLATGELFF. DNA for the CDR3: TGTGCCAGCAGCCCCGCAGGACTAGCCACCGGGGAGCTGTTTTTT.

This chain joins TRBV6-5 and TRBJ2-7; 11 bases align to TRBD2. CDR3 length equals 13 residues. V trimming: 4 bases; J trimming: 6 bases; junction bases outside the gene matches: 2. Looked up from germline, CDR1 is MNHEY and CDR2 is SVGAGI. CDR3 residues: CASSFGLAGEQYF. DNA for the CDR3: TGTGCCAGCAGTTTCGGACTAGCGGGCGAGCAGTACTTC.